This entry describes one T cell receptor beta chain. TCRdb's table, derived via immunoSEQ multiplex PCR, lists solely in-frame clones and lacks some. The data show 160,000 or so clones, about 90% seen once. These data belong to a study of control samples from healthy donors and cancer patients. This clonotype was obtained from a woman in her 30s in good health. What was sequenced was blood.

CDR3: CASSESSGDYGYTF. As DNA, the CDR3 is TGCGCCAGCAGTGAGTCCTCAGGGGACTATGGCTACACCTTC. The chain recombines TRBV10-2 with TRBJ1-2, with D possibly TRBD1 on 6 matching bases. CDR3 length equals 14 residues. Germline V gives CDR1 WSHSY, CDR2 SAAADI. V was pared by 0 bases and J by 3 bases, with 8 bases between.